Each of the 22 T cell receptor beta chains below was sequenced from the same sample in a study of control samples from healthy donors and cancer patients. The protocol was immunoSEQ multiplex PCR, while the TCRdb copy is restricted to in-frame clones and leaves out a portion. Among about 120,000 clones listed, 88% were seen once. Sequencing was done on a sample of blood. These receptors were taken from a woman aged 70-85 years in good health.

The gene calls are TRBV7-2 and TRBJ1-1, with D perhaps matching TRBD1 (5 bases). In germline, CDR1 is SGHTA, CDR2 FQGNSA. The CDR3 covers 15 residues. V was pared by 3 bases and J by 3 bases, with 14 bases between. The CDR3 DNA follows: TGTGCCAGCAGCTTTATGTTAGGGGCCTACACTGAAGCTTTCTTT. This gives the protein CASSFMLGAYTEAFF.

The chain joins TRBV19 to TRBJ1-3, with D hard to call. The ends were cut back, 2 bases at V and 1 base at J, with 3 bases in the middle. This CDR3 is built from 13 residues. Germline V lookup: CDR1 LNHDA, CDR2 SQIVND (reference sequence). The CDR3 reads CASSIRSGNTIYF. CDR3 nucleotide sequence: TGTGCCAGTAGTATACGGTCTGGAAACACCATATATTTT.

This rearrangement joins TRBV2 to TRBJ1-2, with 9 bases aligning to TRBD1. Looked up from germline, CDR1 is SNHLY and CDR2 is FYNNEI. V trimming: 3 bases; J trimming: 7 bases; junction bases outside the gene matches: 6. The CDR3 covers 14 residues. CDR3 nucleotide sequence: TGTGCCAGCAGTGACAACAGGGGGCTGAGTGGCTACACCTTC. This encodes CASSDNRGLSGYTF.

The chain couples TRBV5-4 to TRBJ1-2; no reliable D call. The CDR3 is 17 residues long. Germline V gene data show CDR1 as SGHNT and CDR2 as YYREEE (reference sequence). The V end was cut by 0 bases, the J end by 9 bases, with 24 bases between. The CDR3 DNA sequence: TGTGCCAGCAGCTTGGATGGGGTTGGCCAGCAAACTAGAAGCTACACCTTC. Translated: CASSLDGVGQQTRSYTF. Combining the CDR3 with reference TRBV5-4 and TRBJ1-2 gives the whole variable domain ETGVTQSPTHLIKTRGQQVTLRCSSQSGHNTVSWYQQALGQGPQFIFQYYREEENGRGNFPPRFSGLQFPNYSSELNVNALELDDSALYLCASSLDGVGQQTRSYTFGSGTRLTVV.

V and J are TRBV5-1 and TRBJ1-1; no clear D gene. Between the trimmed V and J ends, which lost 7 bases and 5 bases, there was a span of 12 bases. Germline-derived CDR1 and CDR2 are SGHRS and YFSETQ. CDR3 length equals 12 residues. The CDR3 nucleotides read TGCGCCAGCGGAGCACTCAGGACTGAAGCTTTCTTT. This gives the protein CASGALRTEAFF.

The rearrangement uses TRBV6-5 and TRBJ1-1; TRBD1 agrees at 7 bases. The germline V gene encodes CDR1 MNHEY and CDR2 SVGAGI. J was trimmed by 1 base and V by 6 bases; bases with no gene match: 8. There are 15 residues in the CDR3. The CDR3 loop reads CASRVNRGQNTEAFF. CDR3 sequence (DNA): TGTGCCAGCAGAGTAAACAGGGGACAGAACACTGAAGCTTTCTTT.

This clone occurred once. The chain is built from TRBV9 and TRBJ2-7, with TRBD2 matching 9 bases. This CDR3 is 15 amino acids long. In germline, CDR1 is SGDLS, CDR2 YYNGEE. Losses at the gene ends were 4 bases for V and 0 bases for J; bases not matched to a gene: 5. The CDR3 bases are TGTGCCAGCAGCACACTAGCGGGCCACTCCTACGAGCAGTACTTC. Its protein is CASSTLAGHSYEQYF.

J is TRBJ1-2 and V is TRBV9; D may be TRBD1 (5 bases). The CDR3 consists of 21 residues. Trimming removed 1 base at V and 2 bases at J, with 30 bases between. CDR1 is SGDLS and CDR2 is YYNGEE in the germline V gene. CDR3 sequence (DNA): TGTGCCAGCAGCGTAAAAGAGAGTTTTAGTGGGACCGCCCGGAGGAACTATGGCTACACCTTC. Translated, it gives CASSVKESFSGTARRNYGYTF.

The V call is TRBV7-9, the J call TRBJ1-2; D is undetermined. V was clipped by 7 bases and J by 1 base, with 7 bases between them. Germline loops: CDR1 SEHNR, CDR2 FQNEAQ (reference sequence). The CDR3 has 12 residues. CDR3 in amino acids: CASMGSNYGYTF. In DNA, the CDR3 is TGTGCCAGCATGGGGAGTAACTATGGCTACACCTTC.

This clone was seen just once. This chain connects TRBV14 to TRBJ1-1; perhaps TRBD1 as D (6 bases). The V end lost 0 bases, the J end lost 2 bases, and 13 bases lay between the germline ends. The germline gives CDR1 SGHDN, CDR2 FVKESK. This CDR3 comprises 16 residues. The CDR3 sequence: CASSQDLGQINTEAFF. The CDR3 DNA sequence: TGTGCCAGCAGCCAAGATTTAGGACAGATTAACACTGAAGCTTTCTTT.

The chain uses TRBV7-2 and TRBJ2-5, with D perhaps assigned TRBD1 or TRBD2 (5 bases each). V shed 4 bases and J shed 8 bases, with 17 bases lying between them. CDR1 and CDR2 from the germline V gene are SGHTA and FQGNSA. CDR3 length: 14 residues. The CDR3 here is CASSSRLSQGTQYF. DNA of the CDR3: TGTGCCAGCAGCTCCAGACTAAGCCAGGGAACCCAGTACTTC.

The gene calls are TRBV10-3 and TRBJ2-2; possibly TRBD1 or TRBD2 for D (5 bases each). The germline gives CDR1 ENHRY, CDR2 SYGVKD. CDR3 length equals 14 residues. V lost 4 bases and J 5 bases, leaving 11 bases between the germline ends. CDR3 in amino acids: CAISGGAWTGELFF. The CDR3 DNA sequence: TGTGCCATCAGTGGAGGGGCTTGGACCGGGGAGCTGTTTTTT.

The chain carries TRBV6-6 and TRBJ1-1, with 7 nucleotides matching TRBD1. Germline assignment: CDR1 MNHNY and CDR2 SVGAGI (reference sequence). CDR3 length: 16 residues. Trimming took 5 bases from V and 4 from J; bases not matched to a gene: 13. The CDR3 protein is CASSGERQGLGTEAFF. DNA for the CDR3: TGTGCCAGCAGTGGGGAGCGACAGGGTTTGGGCACTGAAGCTTTCTTT.

The chain joins TRBV10-1 to TRBJ1-4; D not certain. Germline-derived CDR1 and CDR2 are WNHNN and SYGVQD (reference sequence). The CDR3 contains 13 residues. V was cut by 4 bases and J by 4 bases, with 7 bases left in between. The DNA for the CDR3 is TGCGCCAGCAGTGGTGGGGTTAATGAAAAACTGTTTTTT. It codes for CASSGGVNEKLFF.

The CDR3 nucleotides read TGTGCCAGCAGTACACAGGGGGCGTTTGATGGCTACACCTTC. Translated: CASSTQGAFDGYTF. V usage is TRBV6-6 and J usage is TRBJ1-2; 9 bases align to TRBD1. From germline, CDR1 is MNHNY and CDR2 SVGAGI (reference sequence). The CDR3 covers 14 residues. V dropped 5 bases and J dropped 6; count of bases not matched to a gene: 7.

As for this clone: Other DNA sequences in the sample encode the same CDR3. CDR3 bases: TGTGCCAGCAGCCAAGTGGGAAACACTGAAGCTTTCTTT. The encoded protein is CASSQVGNTEAFF. The chain joins TRBV3-1 (or the pseudogene TRBV3-2) to TRBJ1-1; D ambiguous. CDR1 and CDR2 from the germline V gene are LGHDT and YNNKEL (reference sequence). V shed 1 base and J shed 2 bases, with 5 bases lying between them. This CDR3 spans 13 amino acids.

This chain uses TRBV27 with TRBJ2-7; D gene uncertain. CDR1 MNHEY and CDR2 SMNVEV come from the germline V gene (reference sequence). The CDR3 loop spans 14 amino acids. Trimming cost V 5 bases and J 3 bases, with 14 bases left between them. For the CDR3, the DNA is TGTGCCAGCAGTCTTACAACGGCCGGCTACGAGCAGTACTTC. Translating gives CASSLTTAGYEQYF.

As to this clone: One end of the junction does not line up with germline, which may come from a read error. V usage is TRBV19 and J usage is TRBJ2-1; D is ambiguous. The CDR3 sequence is 13 residues long. The germline V gene encodes CDR1 LNHDA and CDR2 SQIVND (reference sequence). CDR3 in DNA: TGTGCCAGTAGTGTAGACGGGTACAATGAGCAGTTCTTC. Its protein is CASSVDGYNEQFF.

This chain connects TRBV7-3 to TRBJ1-5, with D possibly matching TRBD1 (5 bases). Germline V gene data show CDR1 as SGHTA and CDR2 as FQGTGA. The V end lost 5 bases, the J end lost 3 bases, and 11 bases lay between the germline ends. The length of the CDR3 is 14 residues. CDR3 sequence (DNA): TGTGCCAGCAGCATGGGGGGGATCAATCAGCCCCAGCATTTT. Translated, it gives CASSMGGINQPQHF.

V usage is TRBV5-8 and J usage is TRBJ2-5, with D unresolved. This CDR3 is built from 12 residues. V was cut by 1 base and J by 5 bases, with 6 bases left in between. Germline CDR1 reads SGHTS; CDR2 reads YDEGEE. The CDR3 DNA reads as TGTGCCAGCAGCTTGTACGGTGAGACCCAGTACTTC. It yields the protein CASSLYGETQYF.

The rearrangement uses TRBV2 and TRBJ1-1; the match to TRBD1 covers 7 bases. This CDR3 spans 14 amino acids. In germline, CDR1 is SNHLY, CDR2 FYNNEI. Losses at the gene ends were 6 bases for V and 0 bases for J; bases not matched to a gene: 4. The CDR3 DNA reads as TGTGCCAGCAGGAGGGACAGCTTGAACACTGAAGCTTTCTTT. Protein product: CASRRDSLNTEAFF.

The chain has TRBV20-1 and TRBJ2-3, with D possibly called TRBD1 or TRBD2 (6 bases each). This CDR3 comprises 15 residues. V gave up 3 bases and J gave up 0 bases, with 13 bases separating them. The V gene's germline CDR1 is DFQATT and CDR2 SNEGSKA (reference sequence). CDR3 sequence: CSASGGGVSTDTQYF. In DNA form, the CDR3 reads TGCAGTGCTAGTGGAGGGGGTGTGAGCACAGATACGCAGTATTTT.